This is a list of T cell receptor beta chains from one sample in a study of beta chain features in type 1 diabetes. Produced via immunoSEQ multiplex PCR; TCRdb's table is partial and in-frame only. The repertoire consists of approximately 160,000 clones, with under 9.5% occurring once and the leading ten covering 0.55% to 0.65%. What was sequenced was central memory CD4+ T cells from blood. These receptors all come from a man aged 18 to 29 in good health. CDR3s include the opening cysteine and the closing phenylalanine or tryptophan. The D gene is left open where the match is weak. Some rows mark clone size as missing; the rest say once, few, many or name a class of expanded clone.

CDR3 protein: CASSPGVGTGLQPQHF
CDR3 DNA: TGTGCCAGCAGCCCGGGGGTGGGGACAGGGTTACAGCCCCAGCATTTT
clone size: few
V gene: TRBV7-2
J gene: TRBJ1-5
CDR3 length: 16
D gene: TRBD1

CDR3 protein: CASSQMVNEQFF
CDR3 DNA: TGTGCCAGCAGCCAGATGGTGAATGAGCAGTTCTTC
clone size: -
V gene: TRBV5-8
J gene: TRBJ2-1
CDR3 length: 12
D gene: -

CDR3 protein: CAGGDSLYNEQFF
CDR3 DNA: TGTGCCGGTGGGGACAGTCTATACAATGAGCAGTTCTTC
clone size: -
V gene: TRBV11-2
J gene: TRBJ2-1
CDR3 length: 13
D gene: TRBD1

CDR3 protein: CASSLAGGYNEQFF
CDR3 DNA: TGTGCTAGCAGCTTAGCGGGGGGATACAATGAGCAGTTCTTC
clone size: few
V gene: TRBV7-7
J gene: TRBJ2-1
CDR3 length: 14
D gene: TRBD2

CDR3 protein: CASSPGLGKTYEQYF
CDR3 DNA: TGTGCCAGCAGTCCGGGGTTAGGGAAGACCTACGAGCAGTACTTC
clone size: few
V gene: TRBV7-4
J gene: TRBJ2-7
CDR3 length: 15
D gene: -

CDR3 protein: CASSFGQGNEQYF
CDR3 DNA: TGTGCCAGCAGCTTCGGACAGGGCAACGAGCAGTACTTC
clone size: few
V gene: TRBV11-1
J gene: TRBJ2-7
CDR3 length: 13
D gene: TRBD1

CDR3 protein: CASSLGSLAGGPFYNEQFF
CDR3 DNA: TGTGCCAGCAGCTTAGGTAGTCTAGCGGGGGGGCCATTCTACAATGAGCAGTTCTTC
clone size: few
V gene: TRBV7-3
J gene: TRBJ2-1
CDR3 length: 19
D gene: TRBD2

CDR3 protein: CSHGRGLGETQYF
CDR3 DNA: TGCAGCCATGGAAGGGGGCTGGGGGAGACCCAGTACTTC
clone size: few
V gene: TRBV29-1
J gene: TRBJ2-5
CDR3 length: 13
D gene: TRBD1

CDR3 protein: CASSLSFRGIGKNIQYF
CDR3 DNA: TGTGCCAGCAGTTTATCCTTTCGTGGTATCGGGAAAAACATTCAGTACTTC
clone size: many
V gene: TRBV28
J gene: TRBJ2-4
CDR3 length: 17
D gene: -

CDR3 protein: CASSAARTRYGYTF
CDR3 DNA: TGTGCCAGCAGCGCCGCAAGGACTCGGTATGGCTACACCTTC
clone size: few
V gene: TRBV7-2
J gene: TRBJ1-2
CDR3 length: 14
D gene: -

CDR3 protein: CASREASTDTQYF
CDR3 DNA: TGTGCCAGCAGAGAGGCTAGCACAGATACGCAGTATTTT
clone size: -
V gene: TRBV6-5
J gene: TRBJ2-3
CDR3 length: 13
D gene: -

CDR3 protein: CASKYLASTDTQYF
CDR3 DNA: TGTGCCAGCAAATATCTAGCTAGCACAGATACGCAGTATTTT
clone size: -
V gene: TRBV6-5
J gene: TRBJ2-3
CDR3 length: 14
D gene: -

CDR3 protein: CAWRLAGGHNEQFF
CDR3 DNA: TGTGCCTGGAGGCTAGCGGGAGGACACAATGAGCAGTTCTTC
clone size: few
V gene: TRBV30
J gene: TRBJ2-1
CDR3 length: 14
D gene: TRBD2

CDR3 protein: CASSRTGYNEQFF
CDR3 DNA: TGTGCCAGCAGCCGGACTGGATACAATGAGCAGTTCTTC
clone size: -
V gene: TRBV11-3
J gene: TRBJ2-1
CDR3 length: 13
D gene: -

CDR3 protein: CASSATGYGYTF
CDR3 DNA: TGTGCCAGCAGCGCGACAGGATATGGCTACACCTTC
clone size: few
V gene: TRBV9
J gene: TRBJ1-2
CDR3 length: 12
D gene: -

CDR3 protein: CAINTGEYGYTF
CDR3 DNA: TGTGCCATCAATACAGGGGAGTATGGCTACACCTTC
clone size: few
V gene: TRBV10-3
J gene: TRBJ1-2
CDR3 length: 12
D gene: TRBD1

CDR3 protein: CASKPPTGPYEQYF
CDR3 DNA: TGTGCCAGCAAGCCACCGACAGGACCCTACGAGCAGTACTTC
clone size: -
V gene: TRBV2
J gene: TRBJ2-7
CDR3 length: 14
D gene: -

CDR3 protein: CASRATGGGQPQHF
CDR3 DNA: TGTGCCAGCAGGGCGACAGGGGGCGGACAGCCCCAGCATTTT
clone size: few
V gene: TRBV27
J gene: TRBJ1-5
CDR3 length: 14
D gene: TRBD1

CDR3 protein: CASSSPSYNEQFF
CDR3 DNA: TGTGCCAGCTCCAGTCCCTCCTACAATGAGCAGTTCTTC
clone size: -
V gene: TRBV28
J gene: TRBJ2-1
CDR3 length: 13
D gene: -

CDR3 protein: CSVVPFSGGTDTQYF
CDR3 DNA: TGCAGCGTCGTTCCTTTCAGCGGGGGTACAGATACGCAGTATTTT
clone size: few
V gene: TRBV29-1
J gene: TRBJ2-3
CDR3 length: 15
D gene: TRBD2

CDR3 protein: CASSATQGATGNTIYF
CDR3 DNA: TGTGCCAGCAGTGCGACCCAGGGGGCGACTGGAAACACCATATATTTT
clone size: -
V gene: TRBV27
J gene: TRBJ1-3
CDR3 length: 16
D gene: TRBD1

CDR3 protein: CASSWDTATNEKLFF
CDR3 DNA: TGTGCCAGCAGTTGGGACACCGCAACTAATGAAAAACTGTTTTTT
clone size: -
V gene: TRBV6-5
J gene: TRBJ1-4
CDR3 length: 15
D gene: -

CDR3 protein: CASSIARGRSNQPQHF
CDR3 DNA: TGTGCCAGTAGTATAGCGAGGGGGCGAAGCAATCAGCCCCAGCATTTT
clone size: -
V gene: TRBV19
J gene: TRBJ1-5
CDR3 length: 16
D gene: TRBD1

CDR3 protein: CASSLGFEGRTQYF
CDR3 DNA: TGTGCCAGCAGCTTGGGATTTGAGGGTAGGACCCAGTACTTC
clone size: many
V gene: TRBV7-2
J gene: TRBJ2-5
CDR3 length: 14
D gene: -